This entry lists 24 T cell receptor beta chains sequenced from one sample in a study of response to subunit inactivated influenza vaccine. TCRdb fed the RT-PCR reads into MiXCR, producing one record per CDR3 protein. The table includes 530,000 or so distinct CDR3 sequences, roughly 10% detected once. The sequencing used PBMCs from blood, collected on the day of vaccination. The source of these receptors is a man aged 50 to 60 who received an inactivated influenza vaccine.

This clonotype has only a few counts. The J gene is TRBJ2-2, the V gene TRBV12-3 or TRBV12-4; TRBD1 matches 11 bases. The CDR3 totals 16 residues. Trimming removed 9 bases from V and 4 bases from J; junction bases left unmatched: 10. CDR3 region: CASSPPGQGVTGELFF. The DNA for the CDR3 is TGTGCCAGTTCTCCACCGGGACAGGGGGTCACCGGGGAGCTGTTTTTT.

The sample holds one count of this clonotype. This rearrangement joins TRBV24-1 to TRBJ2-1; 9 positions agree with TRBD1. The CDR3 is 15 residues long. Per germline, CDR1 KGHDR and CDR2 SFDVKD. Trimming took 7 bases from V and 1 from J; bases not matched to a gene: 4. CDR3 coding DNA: TGTGCCACCAGGCCGGGACAGGGTTCCTACAATGAGCAGTTCTTC. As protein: CATRPGQGSYNEQFF.

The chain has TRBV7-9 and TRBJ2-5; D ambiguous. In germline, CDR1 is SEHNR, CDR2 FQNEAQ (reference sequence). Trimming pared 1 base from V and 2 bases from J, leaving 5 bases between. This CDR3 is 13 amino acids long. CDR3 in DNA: TGTGCCAGCAGCTTAGTACCGCAAGAGACCCAGTACTTC. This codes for CASSLVPQETQYF.

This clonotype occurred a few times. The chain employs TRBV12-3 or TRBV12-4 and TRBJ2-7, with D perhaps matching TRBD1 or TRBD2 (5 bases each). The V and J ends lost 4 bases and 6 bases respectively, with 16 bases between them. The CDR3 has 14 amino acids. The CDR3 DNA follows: TGTGCCAGCAGTTCCGGGACCCCGCGTATCGAGCAGTACTTC. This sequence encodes CASSSGTPRIEQYF.

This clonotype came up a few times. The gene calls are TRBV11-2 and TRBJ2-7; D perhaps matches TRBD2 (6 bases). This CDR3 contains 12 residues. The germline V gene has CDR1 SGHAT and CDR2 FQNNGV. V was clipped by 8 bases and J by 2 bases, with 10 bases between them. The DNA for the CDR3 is TGTGCCAGCGTGGGACTGACCTACGAGCAGTACTTC. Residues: CASVGLTYEQYF.

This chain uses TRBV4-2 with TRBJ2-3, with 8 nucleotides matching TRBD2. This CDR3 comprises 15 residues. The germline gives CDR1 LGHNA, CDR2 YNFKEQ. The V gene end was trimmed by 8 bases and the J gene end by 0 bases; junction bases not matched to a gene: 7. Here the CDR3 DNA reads TGTGCCAGCGGCTTTACTAGCGGAAGCACAGATACGCAGTATTTT. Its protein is CASGFTSGSTDTQYF.

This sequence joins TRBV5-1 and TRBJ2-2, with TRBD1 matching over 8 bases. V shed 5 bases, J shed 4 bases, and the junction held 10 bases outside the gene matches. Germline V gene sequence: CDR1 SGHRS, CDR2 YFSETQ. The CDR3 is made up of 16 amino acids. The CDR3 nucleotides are TGCGCCAGCAGGTCCGGGACAGGACCCTTCACCGGGGAGCTGTTTTTT. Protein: CASRSGTGPFTGELFF. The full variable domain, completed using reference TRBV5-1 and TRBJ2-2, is KAGVTQTPRYLIKTRGQQVTLSCSPISGHRSVSWYQQTPGQGLQFLFEYFSETQRNKGNFPGRFSGRQFSNSRSEMNVSTLELGDSALYLCASRSGTGPFTGELFFGEGSRLTVL.

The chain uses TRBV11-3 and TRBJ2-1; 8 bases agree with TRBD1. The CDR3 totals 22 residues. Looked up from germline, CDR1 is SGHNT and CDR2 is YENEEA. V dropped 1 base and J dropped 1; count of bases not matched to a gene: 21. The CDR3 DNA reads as TGTGCCAGCAGCTTAGTTTTCTTGGGGACAGGCCTAAGGGATTGGTCCTACAATGAGCAGTTCTTC. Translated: CASSLVFLGTGLRDWSYNEQFF. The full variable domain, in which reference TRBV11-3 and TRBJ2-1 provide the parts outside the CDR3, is EAGVVQSPRYKIIEKKQPVAFWCNPISGHNTLYWYLQNLGQGPELLIRYENEEAVDDSQLPKDRFSAERLKGVDSTLKIQPAELGDSAVYLCASSLVFLGTGLRDWSYNEQFFGPGTRLTVL.

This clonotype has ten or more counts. The CDR3 sequence: CASSWGTGSNQPQHF. Here the CDR3 DNA reads TGTGCCAGCAGCTGGGGGACAGGAAGCAATCAGCCCCAGCATTTT. The genes are TRBV5-5 and TRBJ1-5; TRBD1 aligns across 8 bases. Looked up from germline, CDR1 is SGHKS and CDR2 is YYEKEE (reference sequence). Trimming cost V 3 bases and J 1 base; bases outside gene matches: 3. This CDR3 is built from 15 residues.

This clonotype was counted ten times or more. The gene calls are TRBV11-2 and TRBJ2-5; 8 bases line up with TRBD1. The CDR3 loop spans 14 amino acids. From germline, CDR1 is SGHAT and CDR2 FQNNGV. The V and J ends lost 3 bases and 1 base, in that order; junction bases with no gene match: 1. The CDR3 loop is CASSLTGAQETQYF. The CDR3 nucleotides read TGTGCCAGCAGCTTGACAGGGGCCCAAGAGACCCAGTACTTC.

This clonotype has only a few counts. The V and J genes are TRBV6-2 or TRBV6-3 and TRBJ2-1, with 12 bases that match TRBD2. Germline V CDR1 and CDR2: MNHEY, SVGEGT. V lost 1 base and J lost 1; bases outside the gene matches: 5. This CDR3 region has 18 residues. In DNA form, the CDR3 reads TGTGCCAGCAGTTACTGGCTAGCGGGGGGGCTTTCCTACAATGAGCAGTTCTTC. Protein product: CASSYWLAGGLSYNEQFF.

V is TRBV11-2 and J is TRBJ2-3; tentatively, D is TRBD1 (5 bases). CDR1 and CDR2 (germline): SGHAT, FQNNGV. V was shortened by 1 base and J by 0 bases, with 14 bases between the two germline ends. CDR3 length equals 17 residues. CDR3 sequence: CASSLGPDSPSTDTQYF. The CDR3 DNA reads TGTGCCAGCAGCTTAGGACCTGACAGTCCCAGCACAGATACGCAGTATTTT.

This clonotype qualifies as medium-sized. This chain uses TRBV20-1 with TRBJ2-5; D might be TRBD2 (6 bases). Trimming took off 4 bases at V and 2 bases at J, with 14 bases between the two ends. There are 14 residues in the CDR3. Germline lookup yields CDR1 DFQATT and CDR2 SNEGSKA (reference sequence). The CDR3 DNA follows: TGCAGTGCTACCCAAGCGGGCCAGCAAGAGACCCAGTACTTC. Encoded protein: CSATQAGQQETQYF.

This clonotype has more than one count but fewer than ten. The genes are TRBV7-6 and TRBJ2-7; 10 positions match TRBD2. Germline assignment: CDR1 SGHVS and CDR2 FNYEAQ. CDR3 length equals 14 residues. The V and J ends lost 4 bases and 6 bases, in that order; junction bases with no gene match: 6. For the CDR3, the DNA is TGTGCCAGCAGCTCCAGCGGGAGGGGTGCCGAGCAGTACTTC. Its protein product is CASSSSGRGAEQYF. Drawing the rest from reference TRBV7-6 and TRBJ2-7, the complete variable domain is GAGVSQSPRYKVTKRGQDVALRCDPISGHVSLYWYRQALGQGPEFLTYFNYEAQQDKSGLPNDRFSAERPEGSISTLTIQRTEQRDSAMYRCASSSSGRGAEQYFGPGTRLTVT.

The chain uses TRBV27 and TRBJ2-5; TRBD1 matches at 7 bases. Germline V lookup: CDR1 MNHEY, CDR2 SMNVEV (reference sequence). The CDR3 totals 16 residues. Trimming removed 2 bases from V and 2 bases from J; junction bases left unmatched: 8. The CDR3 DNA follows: TGTGCCAGCAGTTTAGGGATAGGCAGGGGGCAAGAGACCCAGTACTTC. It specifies CASSLGIGRGQETQYF.

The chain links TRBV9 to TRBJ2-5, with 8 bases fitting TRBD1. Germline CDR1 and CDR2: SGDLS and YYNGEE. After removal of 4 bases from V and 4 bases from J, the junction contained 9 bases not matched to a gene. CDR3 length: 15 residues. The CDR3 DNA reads TGTGCCAGCAGCCCCCGGACAGGGAGGAGAGAGACCCAGTACTTC. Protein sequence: CASSPRTGRRETQYF.

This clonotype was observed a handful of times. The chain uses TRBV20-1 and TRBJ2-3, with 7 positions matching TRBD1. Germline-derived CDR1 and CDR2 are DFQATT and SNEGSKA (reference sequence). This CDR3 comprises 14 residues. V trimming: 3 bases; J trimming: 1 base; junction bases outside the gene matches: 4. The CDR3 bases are TGCAGTGCTAGGAAGGGGGCCGGCACAGATACGCAGTATTTT. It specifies CSARKGAGTDTQYF.

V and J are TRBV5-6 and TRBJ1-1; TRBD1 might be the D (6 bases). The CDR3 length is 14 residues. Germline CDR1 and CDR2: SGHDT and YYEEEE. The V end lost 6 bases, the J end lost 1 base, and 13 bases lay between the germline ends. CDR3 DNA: TGTGCCAGCAAGAAACAGGGTAGGAACACTGAAGCTTTCTTT. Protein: CASKKQGRNTEAFF.

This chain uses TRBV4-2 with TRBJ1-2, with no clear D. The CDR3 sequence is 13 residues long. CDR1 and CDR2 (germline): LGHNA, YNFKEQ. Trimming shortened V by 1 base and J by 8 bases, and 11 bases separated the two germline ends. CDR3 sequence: CASSQVMQLGYTF. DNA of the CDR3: TGTGCCAGCAGCCAAGTGATGCAACTGGGCTACACCTTC.

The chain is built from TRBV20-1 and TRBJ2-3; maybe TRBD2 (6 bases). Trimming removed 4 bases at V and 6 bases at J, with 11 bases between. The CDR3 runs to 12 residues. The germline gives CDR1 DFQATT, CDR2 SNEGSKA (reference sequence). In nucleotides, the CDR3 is TGCAGTGCTAAAAGAAGCGGGGATACGCAGTATTTT. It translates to CSAKRSGDTQYF.

The CDR3 DNA reads as TGTGCCAGCTCACCATATGGGACTGTTAGCACAGATACGCAGTATTTT. It is translated as CASSPYGTVSTDTQYF. The V call is TRBV18, the J call TRBJ2-3; a weak D match, TRBD2 (6 bases). V shed 2 bases and J shed 0 bases, with 12 bases lying between them. CDR1 KGHSH and CDR2 LQKENI come from the germline V gene. CDR3 length: 16 amino acids.

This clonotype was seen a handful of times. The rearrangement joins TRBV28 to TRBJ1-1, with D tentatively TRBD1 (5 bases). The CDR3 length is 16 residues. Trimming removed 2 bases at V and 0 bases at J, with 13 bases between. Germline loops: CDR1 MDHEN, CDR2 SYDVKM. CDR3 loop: CASSLRLSTVNTEAFF. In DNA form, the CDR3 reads TGTGCCAGCAGTTTACGCCTGTCGACAGTGAACACTGAAGCTTTCTTT.

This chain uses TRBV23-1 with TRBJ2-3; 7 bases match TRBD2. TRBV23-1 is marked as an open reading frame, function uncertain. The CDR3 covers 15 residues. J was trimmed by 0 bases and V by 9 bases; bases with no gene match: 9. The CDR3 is CARILTSASTDTQYF. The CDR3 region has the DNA TGCGCCAGGATACTAACTAGCGCCAGCACAGATACGCAGTATTTT.

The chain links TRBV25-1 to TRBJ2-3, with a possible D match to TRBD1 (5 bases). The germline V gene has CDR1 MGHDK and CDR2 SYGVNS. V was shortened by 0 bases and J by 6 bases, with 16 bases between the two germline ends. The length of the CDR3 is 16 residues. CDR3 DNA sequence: TGTGCCAGCAGTGAATATATAGGCGGCAGGGCTGATACGCAGTATTTT. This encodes CASSEYIGGRADTQYF.